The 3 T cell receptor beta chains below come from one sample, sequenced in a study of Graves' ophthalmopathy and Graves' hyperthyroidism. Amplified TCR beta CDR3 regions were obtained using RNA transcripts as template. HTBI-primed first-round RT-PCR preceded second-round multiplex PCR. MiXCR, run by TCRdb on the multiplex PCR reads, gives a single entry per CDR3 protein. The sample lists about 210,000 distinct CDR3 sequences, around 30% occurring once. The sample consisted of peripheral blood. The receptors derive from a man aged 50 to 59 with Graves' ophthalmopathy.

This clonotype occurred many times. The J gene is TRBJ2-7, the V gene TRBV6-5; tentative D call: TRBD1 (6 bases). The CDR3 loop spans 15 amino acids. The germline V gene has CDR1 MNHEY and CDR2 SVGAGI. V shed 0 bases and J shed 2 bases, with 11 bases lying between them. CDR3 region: CASSYSPGDPYEQYF. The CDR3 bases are TGTGCCAGCAGTTACTCTCCAGGGGATCCCTACGAGCAGTACTTC.

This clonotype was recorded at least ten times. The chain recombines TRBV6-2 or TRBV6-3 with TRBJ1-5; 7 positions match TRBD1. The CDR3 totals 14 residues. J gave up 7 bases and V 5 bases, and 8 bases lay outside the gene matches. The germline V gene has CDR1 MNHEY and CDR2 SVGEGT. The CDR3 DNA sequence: TGTGCCAGCAGTAGAGACAGGGTTGGGCAGCCCCAGCATTTT. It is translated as CASSRDRVGQPQHF.

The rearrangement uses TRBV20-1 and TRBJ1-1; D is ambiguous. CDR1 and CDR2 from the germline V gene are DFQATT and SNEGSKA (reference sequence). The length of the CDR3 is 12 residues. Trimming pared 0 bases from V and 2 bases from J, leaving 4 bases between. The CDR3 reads CSARDLNTEAFF. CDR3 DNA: TGCAGTGCTAGAGACCTCAACACTGAAGCTTTCTTT.